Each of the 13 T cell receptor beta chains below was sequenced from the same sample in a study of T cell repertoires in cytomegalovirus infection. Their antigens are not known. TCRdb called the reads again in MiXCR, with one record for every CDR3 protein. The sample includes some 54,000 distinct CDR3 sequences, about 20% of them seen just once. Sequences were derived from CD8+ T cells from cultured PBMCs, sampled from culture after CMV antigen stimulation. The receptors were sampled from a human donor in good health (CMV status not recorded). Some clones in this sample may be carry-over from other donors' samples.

CDR3 region: CASSPDIFYEQYF. The DNA of the CDR3 is TGTGCCAGCAGTCCGGACATATTCTACGAGCAGTACTTC. This rearrangement joins TRBV12-3 or TRBV12-4 to TRBJ2-7; possible D gene TRBD1, 5 bases. The CDR3 sequence is 13 residues long. V was clipped by 5 bases and J by 3 bases, with 11 bases between them.

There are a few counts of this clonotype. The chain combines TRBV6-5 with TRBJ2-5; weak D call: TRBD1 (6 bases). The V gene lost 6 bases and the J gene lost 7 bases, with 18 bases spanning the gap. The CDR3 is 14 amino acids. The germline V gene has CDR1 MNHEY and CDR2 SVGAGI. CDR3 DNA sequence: TGTGCCAGCAGCCCCACAGGGTTGGCAAGGACCCAGTACTTC. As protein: CASSPTGLARTQYF.

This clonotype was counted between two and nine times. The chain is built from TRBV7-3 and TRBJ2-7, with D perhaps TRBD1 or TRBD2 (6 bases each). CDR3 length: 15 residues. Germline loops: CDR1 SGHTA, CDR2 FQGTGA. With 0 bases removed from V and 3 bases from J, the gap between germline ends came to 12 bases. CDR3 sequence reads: CASSLTGGGIYEQYF. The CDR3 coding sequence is TGTGCCAGCAGCTTAACCGGAGGGGGAATCTACGAGCAGTACTTC.

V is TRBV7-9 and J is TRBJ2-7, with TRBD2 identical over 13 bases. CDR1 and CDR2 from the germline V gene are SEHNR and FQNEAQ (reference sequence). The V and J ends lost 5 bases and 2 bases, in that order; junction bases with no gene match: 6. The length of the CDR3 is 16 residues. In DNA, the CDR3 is TGTGCCAGCAGCATGACGGGGACTAGCGGGGCCTACGAGCAGTACTTC. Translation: CASSMTGTSGAYEQYF.

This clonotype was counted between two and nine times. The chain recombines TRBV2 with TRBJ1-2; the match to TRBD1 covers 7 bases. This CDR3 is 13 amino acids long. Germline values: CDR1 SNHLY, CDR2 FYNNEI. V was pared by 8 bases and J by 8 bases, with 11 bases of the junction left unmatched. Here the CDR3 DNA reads TGTGCCAGCGGAGACGGGACAGCAGAAGGCTACACCTTC. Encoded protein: CASGDGTAEGYTF. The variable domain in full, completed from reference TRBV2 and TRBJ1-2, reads EPEVTQTPSHQVTQMGQEVILRCVPISNHLYFYWYRQILGQKVEFLVSFYNNEISEKSEIFDDQFSVERPDGSNFTLKIRSTKLEDSAMYFCASGDGTAEGYTFGSGTRLTVV.

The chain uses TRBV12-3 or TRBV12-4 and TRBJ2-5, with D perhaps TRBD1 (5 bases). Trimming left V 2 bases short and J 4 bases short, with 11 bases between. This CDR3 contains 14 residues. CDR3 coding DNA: TGTGCCAGCAGTTTAATCGGACAAATAGAGACCCAGTACTTC. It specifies CASSLIGQIETQYF.

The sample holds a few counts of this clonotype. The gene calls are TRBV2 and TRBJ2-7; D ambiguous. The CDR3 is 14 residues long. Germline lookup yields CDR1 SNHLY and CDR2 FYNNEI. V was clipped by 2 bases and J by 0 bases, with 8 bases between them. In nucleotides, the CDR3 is TGTGCCAGCAGTGAATACCCAGACTCCTACGAGCAGTACTTC. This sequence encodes CASSEYPDSYEQYF.

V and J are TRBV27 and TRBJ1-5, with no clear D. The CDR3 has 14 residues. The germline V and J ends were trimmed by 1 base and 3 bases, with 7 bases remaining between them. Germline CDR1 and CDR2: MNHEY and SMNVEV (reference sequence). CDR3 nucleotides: TGTGCCAGCAGTTTATTGAGCTCCAATCAGCCCCAGCATTTT. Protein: CASSLLSSNQPQHF.

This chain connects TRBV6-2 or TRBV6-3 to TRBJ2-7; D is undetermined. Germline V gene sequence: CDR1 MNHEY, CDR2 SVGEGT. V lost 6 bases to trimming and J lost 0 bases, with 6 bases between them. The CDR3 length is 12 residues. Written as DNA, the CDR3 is TGTGCCAGCAGGGCAAGCTCCTACGAGCAGTACTTC. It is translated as CASRASSYEQYF.

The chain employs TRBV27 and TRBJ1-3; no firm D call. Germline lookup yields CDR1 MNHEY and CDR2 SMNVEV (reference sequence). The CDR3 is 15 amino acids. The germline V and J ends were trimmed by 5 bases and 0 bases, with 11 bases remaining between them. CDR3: CASSLDGFSGNTIYF. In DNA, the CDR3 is TGTGCCAGCAGTCTTGACGGATTCTCTGGAAACACCATATATTTT.

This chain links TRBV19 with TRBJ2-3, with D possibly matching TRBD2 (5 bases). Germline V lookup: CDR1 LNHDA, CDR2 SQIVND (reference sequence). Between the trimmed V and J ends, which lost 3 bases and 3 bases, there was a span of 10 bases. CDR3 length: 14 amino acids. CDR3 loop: CASSITGITDTQYF. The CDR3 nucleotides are TGTGCCAGTAGTATCACGGGAATAACAGATACGCAGTATTTT.

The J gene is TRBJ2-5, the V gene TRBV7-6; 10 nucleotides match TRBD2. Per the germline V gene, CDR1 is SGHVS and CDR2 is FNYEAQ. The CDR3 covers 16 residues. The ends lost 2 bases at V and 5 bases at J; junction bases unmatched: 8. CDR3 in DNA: TGTGCCAGCAGCTTACCAGCGGGGGGGCCTGGGGAGACCCAGTACTTC. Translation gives CASSLPAGGPGETQYF.

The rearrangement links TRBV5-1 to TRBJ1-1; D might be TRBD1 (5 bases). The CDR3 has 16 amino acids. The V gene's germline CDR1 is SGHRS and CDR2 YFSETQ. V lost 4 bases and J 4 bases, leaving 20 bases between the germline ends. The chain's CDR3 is CASSPNLGLSGTEAFF. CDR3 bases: TGCGCCAGCAGCCCCAACCTGGGACTGAGTGGCACTGAAGCTTTCTTT.